The rows below give T cell receptor beta chains drawn from one sample of a study of blood T cell repertoires in COVID-19. Produced via immunoSEQ multiplex PCR; TCRdb's table is partial and in-frame only. The sample has about 370,000 clones; more than 80% are singletons. Specimen: PBMCs or T cells enriched from blood (not recorded which). Every receptor here comes from a man between 18 and 35 years old who had recovered from COVID-19. CDR3s include the opening cysteine and the closing phenylalanine or tryptophan. Each record gives: J gene, CDR3 length, clone size, D gene, V gene, CDR3 DNA, CDR3 protein. The D gene is left open where the match is weak. Only some rows state a clone size, as once, few, many or a class for expanded clones.

j_gene: TRBJ2-1; len: 13; abundance: NA; d_gene: NA; v_gene: TRBV27; CDR3nt: TGTGCCAGCAGTTCAACATTCCGCAATGAGCAGTTCTTC; CDR3aa: CASSSTFRNEQFF
j_gene: TRBJ2-5; len: 15; abundance: NA; d_gene: NA; v_gene: TRBV6-2/TRBV6-3; CDR3nt: TGTGCCAGCAGTTACTCCGGGACTCCGAGAGAGACCCAGTACTTC; CDR3aa: CASSYSGTPRETQYF
j_gene: TRBJ1-5; len: 14; abundance: NA; d_gene: NA; v_gene: TRBV4-1; CDR3nt: TGCGCCAGCAGCCAAGTGTCAGGGGATCAGCCCCAGCATTTT; CDR3aa: CASSQVSGDQPQHF
j_gene: TRBJ2-1; len: 14; abundance: NA; d_gene: NA; v_gene: TRBV28; CDR3nt: TGTGCCAGCAGTTGGGGGGTCTCCTACAATGAGCAGTTCTTC; CDR3aa: CASSWGVSYNEQFF
j_gene: TRBJ1-2; len: 13; abundance: NA; d_gene: NA; v_gene: TRBV29-1; CDR3nt: TGCAGCGTATCACAGGCGGCTAACTATGGCTACACCTTC; CDR3aa: CSVSQAANYGYTF
j_gene: TRBJ2-7; len: 14; abundance: NA; d_gene: TRBD2; v_gene: TRBV3-1/TRBV3-2; CDR3nt: TGTGCCAGCAGCCAGAGCGGGGGGGCCTACGAGCAGTACTTC; CDR3aa: CASSQSGGAYEQYF
j_gene: TRBJ1-6; len: 15; abundance: NA; d_gene: NA; v_gene: TRBV27; CDR3nt: TGTGCCAGCAGTTTATCTCTGGGGGGGAATTCACCCCTCCACTTT; CDR3aa: CASSLSLGGNSPLHF
j_gene: TRBJ1-4; len: 15; abundance: NA; d_gene: NA; v_gene: TRBV19; CDR3nt: TGTGCCAGTAACCCGCGCGGAGCAACTAATGAAAAACTGTTTTTT; CDR3aa: CASNPRGATNEKLFF
j_gene: TRBJ2-5; len: 15; abundance: NA; d_gene: NA; v_gene: TRBV27; CDR3nt: TGTGCCAGCAGTTTATCGCCTCGGGTCCAAGAGACCCAGTACTTC; CDR3aa: CASSLSPRVQETQYF
j_gene: TRBJ2-1; len: 17; abundance: NA; d_gene: NA; v_gene: TRBV21-1; CDR3nt: TGTGCCAGCAGCAATCATCGCGGTCCGGGGGTTTACAATGAGCAGTTCTTC; CDR3aa: CASSNHRGPGVYNEQFF
j_gene: TRBJ2-7; len: 14; abundance: NA; d_gene: TRBD2; v_gene: TRBV4-2; CDR3nt: TGTGCCAGCAGTCCACTAGCGGCGAGGGAGGAGCAGTACTTC; CDR3aa: CASSPLAAREEQYF
j_gene: TRBJ1-5; len: 14; abundance: NA; d_gene: TRBD1; v_gene: TRBV18; CDR3nt: TGTGCCAGCTCACCACAGGGGGCGGGGAAGCCCCAGCATTTT; CDR3aa: CASSPQGAGKPQHF
j_gene: TRBJ1-2; len: 13; abundance: NA; d_gene: NA; v_gene: TRBV6-5; CDR3nt: TGTGCCAGCAGAGACTATCTGTCCGCGGGCTACACCTTC; CDR3aa: CASRDYLSAGYTF
j_gene: TRBJ2-3; len: 16; abundance: NA; d_gene: TRBD2; v_gene: TRBV9; CDR3nt: TGTGCCAGCAGCGTAGCGGGACTAGCGGGGGTGAATACGCAGTATTTT; CDR3aa: CASSVAGLAGVNTQYF
j_gene: TRBJ2-7; len: 13; abundance: NA; d_gene: TRBD2; v_gene: TRBV12-3/TRBV12-4; CDR3nt: TGTGCCAGCAGATTCGGACTAGCGGGAGAAGAAAACTTC; CDR3aa: CASRFGLAGEENF
j_gene: TRBJ2-7; len: 14; abundance: NA; d_gene: NA; v_gene: TRBV27; CDR3nt: TGTGCCAGCAGTTTGAACAGGGTTAATTACGAGCAGTACTTC; CDR3aa: CASSLNRVNYEQYF
j_gene: TRBJ1-2; len: 14; abundance: few; d_gene: TRBD1; v_gene: TRBV6-5; CDR3nt: TGTGCCAGCACCACGACAGGGATTGGCTATGGCTACACCTTC; CDR3aa: CASTTTGIGYGYTF
j_gene: TRBJ2-7; len: 14; abundance: once; d_gene: NA; v_gene: TRBV19; CDR3nt: TGTGCCAGTAGTATTATGGGGGCTCGGGACGAGCAGTACTTC; CDR3aa: CASSIMGARDEQYF
j_gene: TRBJ2-7; len: 16; abundance: NA; d_gene: TRBD2; v_gene: TRBV9; CDR3nt: TGTGCCAGCAGCGTATTAGCGGGAGCTAGCTCCTACGAGCAGTACTTC; CDR3aa: CASSVLAGASSYEQYF
j_gene: TRBJ2-3; len: 14; abundance: NA; d_gene: NA; v_gene: TRBV27; CDR3nt: TGTGCCAGCAGTTTAGGGCGGGGTGGAGATACGCAGTATTTT; CDR3aa: CASSLGRGGDTQYF
j_gene: TRBJ1-1; len: 14; abundance: NA; d_gene: TRBD1; v_gene: TRBV7-3; CDR3nt: TGTGCCAGCAGCCCACAGGGGCTGGGGACTGAAGCTTTCTTT; CDR3aa: CASSPQGLGTEAFF
j_gene: TRBJ1-2; len: 15; abundance: NA; d_gene: NA; v_gene: TRBV27; CDR3nt: TGTGCCAGCAGTCTGCGCCAGGGCCATCCCTATGGCTACACCTTC; CDR3aa: CASSLRQGHPYGYTF
j_gene: TRBJ2-3; len: 13; abundance: NA; d_gene: NA; v_gene: TRBV9; CDR3nt: TGTGCCAGCAGCGTAGATCAGTTAGATACGCAGTATTTT; CDR3aa: CASSVDQLDTQYF
j_gene: TRBJ1-2; len: 16; abundance: NA; d_gene: NA; v_gene: TRBV21-1; CDR3nt: TGTGCCAGCAGCAAATCCCAAACCACCTCAGGCTATGGCTACACCTTC; CDR3aa: CASSKSQTTSGYGYTF
j_gene: TRBJ2-2; len: 14; abundance: NA; d_gene: NA; v_gene: TRBV11-2; CDR3nt: TGTGCCAGCAGCTTGGGCAGGGGCGGCGGGGAGCTGTTTTTT; CDR3aa: CASSLGRGGGELFF
j_gene: TRBJ2-2; len: 17; abundance: NA; d_gene: TRBD1; v_gene: TRBV7-9; CDR3nt: TGTGCCAGCACCCCGAGTTGGGACAGCCGGAACACCGGGGAGCTGTTTTTT; CDR3aa: CASTPSWDSRNTGELFF
j_gene: TRBJ2-7; len: 17; abundance: NA; d_gene: TRBD2; v_gene: TRBV30; CDR3nt: TGTGCCTGGAGTGCCGGGACTAGCGGGAGTTCAAGGAGGGAGCAGTACTTC; CDR3aa: CAWSAGTSGSSRREQYF
j_gene: TRBJ1-1; len: 10; abundance: NA; d_gene: NA; v_gene: TRBV29-1; CDR3nt: TGCAGCGTTGTCGACAGGCAAGCTTTCTTT; CDR3aa: CSVVDRQAFF
j_gene: TRBJ1-1; len: 13; abundance: once; d_gene: NA; v_gene: TRBV11-3; CDR3nt: TGTGCCAGCTTCACTTCGGGGTGGACTGAAGCTTTCTTT; CDR3aa: CASFTSGWTEAFF
j_gene: TRBJ2-6; len: 17; abundance: NA; d_gene: TRBD1; v_gene: TRBV6-2/TRBV6-3; CDR3nt: TGTGCCAGCAGTTATGGTCGGACAGGGGCTGGGGCCAACGTCCTGACTTTC; CDR3aa: CASSYGRTGAGANVLTF
j_gene: TRBJ2-7; len: 20; abundance: NA; d_gene: TRBD1; v_gene: TRBV24-1; CDR3nt: TGTGCCACCAGTGATTTGCATACTCAAAGGGACAGGTTGTACTCCTACGAGCAGTACTTC; CDR3aa: CATSDLHTQRDRLYSYEQYF
j_gene: TRBJ2-7; len: 14; abundance: many; d_gene: NA; v_gene: TRBV2; CDR3nt: TGTGCCAGCAGTGAGGAATTACTAGGGAGCGAGCAGTACTTC; CDR3aa: CASSEELLGSEQYF
j_gene: TRBJ2-7; len: 20; abundance: NA; d_gene: NA; v_gene: TRBV21-1; CDR3nt: TGTGCCAGCAGCAAAGCGCAGAATTGCAGGACAGGGGTTGTCGGTGTCGAGCAGTACTTC; CDR3aa: CASSKAQNCRTGVVGVEQYF
j_gene: TRBJ2-6; len: 20; abundance: NA; d_gene: NA; v_gene: TRBV19; CDR3nt: TGTGCCAGTAGTAAGCACAACAGGTTTGCTCCCTGGCCTGGGGCCAACGTCCTGACTTTC; CDR3aa: CASSKHNRFAPWPGANVLTF
j_gene: TRBJ2-4; len: 16; abundance: NA; d_gene: TRBD2; v_gene: TRBV14; CDR3nt: TGTGCCAGCAGCCCCTCTGCGGGGGGTGCCAAAAACATTCAGTACTTC; CDR3aa: CASSPSAGGAKNIQYF
j_gene: TRBJ2-3; len: 13; abundance: NA; d_gene: NA; v_gene: TRBV24-1; CDR3nt: TGTGCCACCAGTGTCCCGGGACTAGATACGCAGTATTTT; CDR3aa: CATSVPGLDTQYF
j_gene: TRBJ2-5; len: 10; abundance: NA; d_gene: NA; v_gene: TRBV6-5; CDR3nt: TGTGCCAGCAGCGGAGAGACCCAGTACTTC; CDR3aa: CASSGETQYF
j_gene: TRBJ2-2; len: 14; abundance: NA; d_gene: TRBD2; v_gene: TRBV3-1/TRBV3-2; CDR3nt: TGTGCCAGCAGCCCCCGGGAGGACACCGGGGAGCTGTTTTTT; CDR3aa: CASSPREDTGELFF
j_gene: TRBJ2-2; len: 18; abundance: NA; d_gene: NA; v_gene: TRBV5-4; CDR3nt: TGTGCCAGCAGCTTGGGAGGCCTAGCGAGGTACGGCACCGGGGAGCTGTTTTTT; CDR3aa: CASSLGGLARYGTGELFF
j_gene: TRBJ1-3; len: 17; abundance: NA; d_gene: NA; v_gene: TRBV3-1/TRBV3-2; CDR3nt: TGTGCCAGCAGCCAAAGGGTGCAGGGGTCCTCTGGAAACACCATATATTTT; CDR3aa: CASSQRVQGSSGNTIYF
j_gene: TRBJ2-7; len: 14; abundance: NA; d_gene: NA; v_gene: TRBV7-9; CDR3nt: TGTGCCAGCAGCTTAATCGGACTATTGGGGGAGCAGTACTTC; CDR3aa: CASSLIGLLGEQYF
j_gene: TRBJ2-5; len: 16; abundance: NA; d_gene: TRBD2; v_gene: TRBV10-3; CDR3nt: TGTGCCATCAGTGGAACTAGCGGGGGGCACCAAGAGACCCAGTACTTC; CDR3aa: CAISGTSGGHQETQYF
j_gene: TRBJ2-1; len: 12; abundance: NA; d_gene: NA; v_gene: TRBV28; CDR3nt: TGTGCCAGCAGTAATCAGTTCAATGAGCAGTTCTTC; CDR3aa: CASSNQFNEQFF
j_gene: TRBJ2-5; len: 17; abundance: NA; d_gene: NA; v_gene: TRBV3-1/TRBV3-2; CDR3nt: TGTGCCAGCAGCCGACTGGCTGGGGGGGGGCTCTGGGAGACCCAGTACTTC; CDR3aa: CASSRLAGGGLWETQYF
j_gene: TRBJ1-2; len: 13; abundance: NA; d_gene: NA; v_gene: TRBV5-1; CDR3nt: TGCGCCAGCAGACGGACAGTAAGTGATGGCTACACCTTC; CDR3aa: CASRRTVSDGYTF
j_gene: TRBJ2-1; len: 15; abundance: NA; d_gene: TRBD2; v_gene: TRBV24-1; CDR3nt: TGTGCCACCAGTGGCGGGAGGCCTATCTTAAATGAGCAGTTCTTC; CDR3aa: CATSGGRPILNEQFF
j_gene: TRBJ2-7; len: 16; abundance: NA; d_gene: TRBD1; v_gene: TRBV27; CDR3nt: TGTGCCAGCAGTTTTGCTCACGGGACAGGGTTCTACGAGCAGTACTTC; CDR3aa: CASSFAHGTGFYEQYF
j_gene: TRBJ1-2; len: 14; abundance: few; d_gene: TRBD1; v_gene: TRBV9; CDR3nt: TGTGCCAGCAGCCCCGGACAGGGGGTCTATGGCTACACCTTC; CDR3aa: CASSPGQGVYGYTF
j_gene: TRBJ1-1; len: 14; abundance: NA; d_gene: NA; v_gene: TRBV6-5; CDR3nt: TGTGCCAGCAGTTTGGGGGGGGCGCTTAATGAAGCTTTCTTT; CDR3aa: CASSLGGALNEAFF
j_gene: TRBJ2-2; len: 13; abundance: NA; d_gene: NA; v_gene: TRBV28; CDR3nt: TGTGCCAGCTCCGAAGCCCCGACCGGGGAGCTGTTTTTT; CDR3aa: CASSEAPTGELFF
j_gene: TRBJ2-1; len: 12; abundance: NA; d_gene: NA; v_gene: TRBV7-9; CDR3nt: TGTGCCAGCAGCTTAGTGGAGAATGAGCAGTTCTTC; CDR3aa: CASSLVENEQFF
j_gene: TRBJ2-3; len: 15; abundance: NA; d_gene: TRBD2; v_gene: TRBV27; CDR3nt: TGTGCCAGCAGTCCCGGACTAGCGGGGACAGATACGCAGTATTTT; CDR3aa: CASSPGLAGTDTQYF
j_gene: TRBJ1-1; len: 14; abundance: NA; d_gene: TRBD1; v_gene: TRBV11-2; CDR3nt: TGTGCCAGCAGCTCGACAGGGGCGATCACTGAAGCTTTCTTT; CDR3aa: CASSSTGAITEAFF